This TCR beta chain was identified during a study of molecular identifiers for immune sequencing clone quantification. Study-level points and caveats: Should identical TCR molecules share a barcode, the sizes of highly expanded clones could be underestimated.

Naive CD8 T cells, phenotype CD8+CD4-CCR7+CD45RA+, were sorted. This clonotype was observed a few times. The antigen remains undetermined. Listed TCR primers, together with previously described methods, were used for the bulk TCR libraries. TCRdb re-derived calls from the PCR reads in MiXCR, one entry per CDR3 protein. The sample consists of fewer than 350,000 distinct CDR3 sequences, roughly a fifth of them appearing once. Sequencing was done on a sample of naive CD8+ T cells from blood, with Jurkat cell RNA spiked in. The subset here: FACS-sorted CD8+CD4-CCR7+CD45RA+ naive T cells. This receptor was taken from a human donor in good health. Some libraries in this study had Jurkat cell RNA spiked in.

CDR3 coding DNA: TGTGCCAGCAGTACCAAGGATCCACTGGAGACCCAGTACTTC. This translates into CASSTKDPLETQYF. The chain couples TRBV28 to TRBJ2-5; D gene ambiguous. Trimming shortened V by 5 bases and J by 5 bases, and 15 bases separated the two germline ends. The CDR3 contains 14 residues. From germline, CDR1 is MDHEN and CDR2 SYDVKM. The full variable domain, with the rest looked up from reference TRBV28 and TRBJ2-5, is DVKVTQSSRYLVKRTGEKVFLECVQDMDHENMFWYRQDPGLGLRLIYFSYDVKMKEKGDIPEGYSVSREKKERFSLILESASTNQTSMYLCASSTKDPLETQYFGPGTRLLVL.